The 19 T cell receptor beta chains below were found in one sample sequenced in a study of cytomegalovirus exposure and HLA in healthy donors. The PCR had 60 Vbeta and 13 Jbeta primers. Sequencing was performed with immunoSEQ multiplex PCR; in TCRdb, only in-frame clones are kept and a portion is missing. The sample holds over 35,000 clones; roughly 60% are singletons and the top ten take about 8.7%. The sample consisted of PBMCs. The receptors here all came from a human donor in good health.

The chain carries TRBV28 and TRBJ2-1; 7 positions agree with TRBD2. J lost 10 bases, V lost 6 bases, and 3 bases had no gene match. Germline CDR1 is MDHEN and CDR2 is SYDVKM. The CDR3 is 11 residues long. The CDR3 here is CASSRGGEQFF. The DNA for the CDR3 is TGTGCCAGCAGCCGGGGAGGGGAGCAGTTCTTC.

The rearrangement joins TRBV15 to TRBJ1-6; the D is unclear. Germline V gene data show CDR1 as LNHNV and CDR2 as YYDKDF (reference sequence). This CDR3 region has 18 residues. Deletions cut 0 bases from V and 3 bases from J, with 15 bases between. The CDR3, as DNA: TGTGCCACCAGCAGAGATCCAAGGAGCCCCTACTATAATTCACCCCTCCACTTT. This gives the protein CATSRDPRSPYYNSPLHF.

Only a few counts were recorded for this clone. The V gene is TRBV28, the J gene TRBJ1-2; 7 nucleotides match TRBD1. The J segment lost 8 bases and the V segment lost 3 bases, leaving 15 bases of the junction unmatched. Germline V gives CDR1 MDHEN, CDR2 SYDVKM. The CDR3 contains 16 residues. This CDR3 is CASSLTHRGTDLGYTF. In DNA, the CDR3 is TGTGCCAGCAGTTTGACTCATCGCGGGACAGACCTGGGCTACACCTTC.

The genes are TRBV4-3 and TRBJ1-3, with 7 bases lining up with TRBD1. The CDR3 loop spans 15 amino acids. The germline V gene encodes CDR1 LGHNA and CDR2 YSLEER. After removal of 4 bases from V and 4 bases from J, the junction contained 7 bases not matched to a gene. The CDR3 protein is CASSLIRGSGNTIYF. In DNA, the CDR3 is TGCGCCAGCAGCCTCATCAGGGGGTCCGGAAACACCATATATTTT.

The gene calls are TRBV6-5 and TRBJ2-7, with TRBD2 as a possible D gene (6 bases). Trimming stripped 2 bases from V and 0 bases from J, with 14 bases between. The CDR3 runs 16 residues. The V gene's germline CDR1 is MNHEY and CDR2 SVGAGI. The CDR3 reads CASSYVGGVISYEQYF. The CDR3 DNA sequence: TGTGCCAGCAGTTACGTCGGGGGTGTCATCTCCTACGAGCAGTACTTC.

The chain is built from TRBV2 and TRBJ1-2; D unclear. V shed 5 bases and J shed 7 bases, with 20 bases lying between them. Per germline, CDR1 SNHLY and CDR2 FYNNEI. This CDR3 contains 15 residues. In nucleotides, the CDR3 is TGTGCCAGCAGTCCCCGAGAGCGGGGTAAGGCTGGCTACACCTTC. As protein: CASSPRERGKAGYTF.

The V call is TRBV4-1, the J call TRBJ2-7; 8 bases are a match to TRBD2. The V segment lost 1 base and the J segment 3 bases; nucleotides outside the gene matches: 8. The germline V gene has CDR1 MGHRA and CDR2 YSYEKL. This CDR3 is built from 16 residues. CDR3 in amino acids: CASSQVGVAGRYEQYF. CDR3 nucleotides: TGCGCCAGCAGCCAAGTAGGTGTAGCGGGGCGCTACGAGCAGTACTTC.

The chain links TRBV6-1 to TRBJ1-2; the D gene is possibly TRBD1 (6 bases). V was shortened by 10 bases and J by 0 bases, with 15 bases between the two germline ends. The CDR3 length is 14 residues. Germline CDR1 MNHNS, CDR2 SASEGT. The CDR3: CATRQVLANYGYTF. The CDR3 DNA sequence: TGTGCCACTAGACAGGTTCTCGCTAACTATGGCTACACCTTC.

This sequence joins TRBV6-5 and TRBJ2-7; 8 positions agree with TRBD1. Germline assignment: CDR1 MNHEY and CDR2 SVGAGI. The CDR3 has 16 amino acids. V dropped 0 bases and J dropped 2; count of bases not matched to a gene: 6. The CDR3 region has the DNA TGTGCCAGCAGTTACTCGACAGGGGAGAATCCCTACGAGCAGTACTTC. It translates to CASSYSTGENPYEQYF.

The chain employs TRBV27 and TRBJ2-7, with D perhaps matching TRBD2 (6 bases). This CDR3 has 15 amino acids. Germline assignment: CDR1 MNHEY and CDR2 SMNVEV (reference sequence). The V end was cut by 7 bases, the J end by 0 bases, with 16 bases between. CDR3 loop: CASTTGDSRSYEQYF. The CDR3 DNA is TGTGCCAGCACCACGGGGGATTCCCGCTCCTACGAGCAGTACTTC.

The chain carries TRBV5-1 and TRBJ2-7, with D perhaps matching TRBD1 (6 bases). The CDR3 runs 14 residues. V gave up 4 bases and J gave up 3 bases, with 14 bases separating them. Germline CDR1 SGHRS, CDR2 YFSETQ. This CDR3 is CASSPVTGNYEQYF. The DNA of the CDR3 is TGCGCCAGCAGCCCGGTGACAGGAAACTACGAGCAGTACTTC.

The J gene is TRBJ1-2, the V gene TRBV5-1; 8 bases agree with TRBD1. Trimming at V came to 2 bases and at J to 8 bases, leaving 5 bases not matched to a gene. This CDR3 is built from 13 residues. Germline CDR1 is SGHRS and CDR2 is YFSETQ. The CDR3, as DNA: TGCGCCAGCAGCTTTCAGGGGGCTGGCGGCTACACCTTC. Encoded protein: CASSFQGAGGYTF.

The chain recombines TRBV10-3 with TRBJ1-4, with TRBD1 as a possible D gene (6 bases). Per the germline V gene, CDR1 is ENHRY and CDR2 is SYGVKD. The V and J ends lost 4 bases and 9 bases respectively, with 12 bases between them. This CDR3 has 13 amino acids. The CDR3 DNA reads TGTGCCATCAGTGGGACAGAATCCAAAAAACTGTTTTTT. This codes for CAISGTESKKLFF.

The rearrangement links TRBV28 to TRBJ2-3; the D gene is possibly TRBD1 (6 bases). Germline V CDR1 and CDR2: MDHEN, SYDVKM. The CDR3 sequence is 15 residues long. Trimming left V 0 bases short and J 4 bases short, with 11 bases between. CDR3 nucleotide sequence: TGTGCCAGCAGTTTATGGGGCAGGGGCCCAGATACGCAGTATTTT. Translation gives CASSLWGRGPDTQYF.

The chain's CDR3 is CASSQSQAGGSPLHF. As DNA, the CDR3 is TGTGCCAGCAGCCAATCACAAGCGGGGGGTTCACCCCTCCACTTT. V is TRBV16 and J is TRBJ1-6, with TRBD1 as a possible D gene (5 bases). Trimming stripped 0 bases from V and 9 bases from J, with 12 bases between. From germline, CDR1 is KGHSY and CDR2 FQNENV. The CDR3 is made up of 15 amino acids.

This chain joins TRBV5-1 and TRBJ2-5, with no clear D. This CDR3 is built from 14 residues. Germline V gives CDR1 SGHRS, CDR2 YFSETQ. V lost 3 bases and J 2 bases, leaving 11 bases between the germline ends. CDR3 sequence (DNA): TGCGCCAGCAGCTCCGCAGGCCCTCAAGAGACCCAGTACTTC. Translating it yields CASSSAGPQETQYF.

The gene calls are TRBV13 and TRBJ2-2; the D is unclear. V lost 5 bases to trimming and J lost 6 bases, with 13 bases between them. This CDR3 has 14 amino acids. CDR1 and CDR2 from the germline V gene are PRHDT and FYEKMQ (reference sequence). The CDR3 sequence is CASSRVSVSGELFF. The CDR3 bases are TGTGCCAGCAGCCGAGTGTCGGTCTCCGGGGAGCTGTTTTTT.

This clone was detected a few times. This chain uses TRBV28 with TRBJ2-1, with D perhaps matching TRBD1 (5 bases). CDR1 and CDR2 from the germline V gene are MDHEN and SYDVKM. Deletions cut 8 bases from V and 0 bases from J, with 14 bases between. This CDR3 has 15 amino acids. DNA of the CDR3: TGTGCCAGCTACTCAGGGAAGATCTCCTACAATGAGCAGTTCTTC. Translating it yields CASYSGKISYNEQFF.

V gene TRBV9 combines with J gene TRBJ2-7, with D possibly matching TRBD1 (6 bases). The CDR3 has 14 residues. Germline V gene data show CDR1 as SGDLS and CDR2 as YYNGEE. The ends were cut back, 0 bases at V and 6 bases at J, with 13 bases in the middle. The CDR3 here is CASSVAGTWGEQYF. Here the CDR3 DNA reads TGTGCCAGCAGCGTAGCTGGGACATGGGGCGAGCAGTACTTC.